The present T cell receptor (beta chain) was sequenced within a study of T cell responses to AZD1222 COVID-19 vaccine. Using immunoSEQ multiplex PCR, the repertoire was profiled, and TCRdb retains in-frame clones only, with some absent. The sample shows just under 150,000 clones, roughly 84% of them seen only once. The CDR3 has 12 residues. This clonotype was obtained from an adult who received the AZD1222 COVID-19 vaccine. This specimen was peripheral blood, taken 28 days after the second AZD1222 dose. The chain has TRBV12-2 and TRBJ1-1. TRBV12-2 is a pseudogene segment. DNA of the CDR3: TGTGCAAGTCGCTTGGGAAAGACTGAAGCTTTCTTT. It codes for CASRLGKTEAFF.